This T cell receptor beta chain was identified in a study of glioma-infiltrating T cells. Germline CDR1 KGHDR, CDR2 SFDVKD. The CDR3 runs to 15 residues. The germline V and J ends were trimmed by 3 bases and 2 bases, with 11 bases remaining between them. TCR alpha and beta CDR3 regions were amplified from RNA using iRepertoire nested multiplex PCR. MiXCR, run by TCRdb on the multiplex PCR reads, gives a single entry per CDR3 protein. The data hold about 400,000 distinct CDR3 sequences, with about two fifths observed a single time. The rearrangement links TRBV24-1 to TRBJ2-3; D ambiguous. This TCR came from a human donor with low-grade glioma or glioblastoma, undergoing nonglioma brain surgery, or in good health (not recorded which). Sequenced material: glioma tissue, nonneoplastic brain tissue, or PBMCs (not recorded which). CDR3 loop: CATSDRLQTTDTQYF. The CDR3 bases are TGTGCCACCAGTGATCGGTTGCAGACCACAGATACGCAGTATTTT.